This is a list of T cell receptor beta chains from one sample in a study of PD-L1 blockade in urothelial cancer. The protocol was immunoSEQ multiplex PCR, while the TCRdb copy is restricted to in-frame clones and leaves out a portion. Of about 120,000 clones listed, around 88% were seen once; the top ten hold 1.5% to 2%. The input for sequencing was PBMCs, taken around atezolizumab (anti-PD-L1) treatment. Every receptor here comes from a man aged 60-69 years with urothelial cancer. CDR3s include the opening cysteine and the closing phenylalanine or tryptophan. A D gene is named only where the DNA matches it firmly. Clone sizes are given selectively: once, few, many, or a class where the clone is expanded.

TRBJ1-2,-,TRBD1,TRBV6-5,TGTGCCAGCAGTTTCGGACAGGGGGCCTATGGCTACACCTTC,CASSFGQGAYGYTF
TRBJ1-1,-,TRBD1,TRBV5-4,TGTGCCAGCAGAACTGGGACAGGGGGGAACACTGAAGCTTTCTTT,CASRTGTGGNTEAFF
TRBJ2-3,-,TRBD1,TRBV28,TGTGCCAGCAGTGAGGGGCAGGGGGCAAATACGCAGTATTTT,CASSEGQGANTQYF
TRBJ1-1,few,TRBD1,TRBV7-9,TGTGCCAGCAGCCGTCAGGGGGGGAACACTGAAGCTTTCTTT,CASSRQGGNTEAFF
TRBJ2-3,-,-,TRBV5-4,TGTGCCAGCAGCCCCCGGGAGACAGATACGCAGTATTTT,CASSPRETDTQYF
TRBJ2-2,-,TRBD1,TRBV5-1,TGCGCCAGTATCAGACAGGGTAACACCGGGGAGCTGTTTTTT,CASIRQGNTGELFF
TRBJ2-3,once,TRBD1,TRBV28,TGTGCCAGCAGTCCCAACAGGGGCAGGGATACGCAGTATTTT,CASSPNRGRDTQYF
TRBJ2-2,-,-,TRBV6-1,TGTGCCAGCAGTGTCGGGACTCACACCGGGGAGCTGTTTTTT,CASSVGTHTGELFF
TRBJ1-1,-,-,TRBV2,TGTGCCAGCAGTTCCAGGGTATCTGAAGCTTTCTTT,CASSSRVSEAFF
TRBJ1-4,-,-,TRBV7-9,TGTGCCAGCAGCTCCCAGGGCGCTAATGAAAAACTGTTTTTT,CASSSQGANEKLFF
TRBJ1-1,few,-,TRBV7-2,TGTGCCAGCAGCTTAATCGCGGGGGAATGGACTGAAGCTTTCTTT,CASSLIAGEWTEAFF
TRBJ1-5,-,-,TRBV28,TGTGCCAGCAGAGCCACAGGGAGCAATCAGCCCCAGCATTTT,CASRATGSNQPQHF
TRBJ2-2,-,TRBD1,TRBV29-1,TGCAGCGTCAGGGATAAGGACAGGGGGTCCACCGGGGAGCTGTTTTTT,CSVRDKDRGSTGELFF
TRBJ1-2,-,-,TRBV19,TGTGCCAGTAGTATCCATGGGTCCCAAGAGCGCTATGGCTACACCTTC,CASSIHGSQERYGYTF
TRBJ2-7,few,TRBD2,TRBV27,TGTGCCAGCAGTTTACAGCGGGGACCCTACGAGCAGTACTTC,CASSLQRGPYEQYF
TRBJ2-3,-,TRBD2,TRBV11-3,TGTGCCAGCAGCCCCGGTTTGAGTCTAGCGGGGACAGATACGCAGTATTTT,CASSPGLSLAGTDTQYF
TRBJ2-1,-,TRBD2,TRBV11-2,TGTGCCAGCAGCTTAGATCGGCTAGCGGGGGGGTTAGGGCAGTTCTTC,CASSLDRLAGGLGQFF
TRBJ1-5,-,-,TRBV7-2,TGTGCCAGCAGTAGTGACGGGGGCAATCAGCCCCAGCATTTT,CASSSDGGNQPQHF
TRBJ2-7,-,TRBD2,TRBV11-1,TGTGCCAGCAGCCCTCCTAGCGGGAGGGCCTTGGAGCAGTACTTC,CASSPPSGRALEQYF
TRBJ2-6,-,-,TRBV4-1,TGCGCCAGCAGCCAAGATCCAACCGGGTCTGGGGCCAACGTCCTGACTTTC,CASSQDPTGSGANVLTF
TRBJ1-6,-,TRBD1,TRBV7-2,TGTGCCAGCAGCCCGGACAGGGTGCAGTCACCCCTCCACTTT,CASSPDRVQSPLHF
TRBJ2-1,-,TRBD2,TRBV28,TGTGCCAGCACGGGGACTAGCGGGAACAATGAGCAGTTCTTC,CASTGTSGNNEQFF
TRBJ2-5,few,TRBD1,TRBV19,TGTGCCAGTAGTATACAGGGGGCGGAGACCCAGTACTTC,CASSIQGAETQYF
TRBJ2-7,-,-,TRBV7-2,TGTGCCAGCAGCCAACACCGGAGCTACGAGCAGTACTTC,CASSQHRSYEQYF
TRBJ2-7,-,-,TRBV28,TGTGCCAGCAGTTCCGGAAGACTCTACGAGCAGTACTTC,CASSSGRLYEQYF
TRBJ2-7,-,TRBD2,TRBV5-1,TGCGCCAGCAGCCCGACTAGCGGGGGTAGCTCCTACGAGCAGTACTTC,CASSPTSGGSSYEQYF
TRBJ1-3,-,-,TRBV12-1,TGTGCCAGCAGCCCCAGGGCGAACACCATATATTTT,CASSPRANTIYF
TRBJ2-7,-,-,TRBV6-5,TGTGCCAGCAGTACCTGGGTGGGCCTCGACGAGCAGTACTTC,CASSTWVGLDEQYF
TRBJ1-5,-,-,TRBV4-2,TGTGCCAGCAGCCAAGATGGGAGGCAGCCCCAGCATTTT,CASSQDGRQPQHF
TRBJ2-1,-,TRBD1,TRBV27,TGTGCCAGCAGCCTTTTGGGGACAGGGGGCAATGAGCAGTTCTTC,CASSLLGTGGNEQFF
TRBJ1-2,once,-,TRBV2,TGTGCCAGCAGGGCGCCGGGCTATGGCTACACCTTC,CASRAPGYGYTF
TRBJ1-2,-,-,TRBV5-8,TGTGCCAGCACAGGCGACCACTATGGCTACACCTTC,CASTGDHYGYTF
TRBJ1-2,-,-,TRBV18,TGTGCCAGCTCACTCTCAGGGCCAGCTAACTATGGCTACACCTTC,CASSLSGPANYGYTF
TRBJ2-7,-,-,TRBV4-1,TGCGCCAGCAGCCAAGCTCGAGACGAGCAGTACTTC,CASSQARDEQYF
TRBJ2-1,-,TRBD1,TRBV19,TGTGCCAGTCAGCCGGGACAGGGGTACAATGAGCAGTTCTTC,CASQPGQGYNEQFF
TRBJ1-5,-,TRBD1,TRBV19,TGTGCCAGTAGTACGACAGGGGGAGGACAGCCCCAGCATTTT,CASSTTGGGQPQHF
TRBJ2-2,-,TRBD2,TRBV11-3,TGTGCCAGCAGCTCGGAAAGACTAGCGGGCTACACCGGGGAGCTGTTTTTT,CASSSERLAGYTGELFF
TRBJ2-1,-,TRBD2,TRBV2,TGTGCCAGCAGTCCGGGACTAGCGGGTCTATACAATGAGCAGTTCTTC,CASSPGLAGLYNEQFF
TRBJ2-3,-,TRBD2,TRBV5-4,TGTGCCAGCAGTCCTCCCGGGACTAGACGATTAGATACGCAGTATTTT,CASSPPGTRRLDTQYF
TRBJ2-7,-,-,TRBV10-1,TGCGCCAGCAGTGAGTCCGGACAGCCCCCTGGGGAGCAGTACTTC,CASSESGQPPGEQYF
TRBJ1-2,-,-,TRBV19,TGTGCCAGTAGTTTGGGACTGTTACCCTTGAGGGGCTACACCTTC,CASSLGLLPLRGYTF